These 15 T cell receptor beta chains share one sample of origin, sequenced in a study of T cells after yellow fever vaccination. TCRdb independently ran MiXCR on the 5' RACE reads; one entry per CDR3 protein. The sample has about 220,000 distinct CDR3 sequences, less than 3.5% seen once. The source material was CD4+ T cells sorted from PBMCs, sampled 10 days after the yellow fever booster vaccination. Every receptor here comes from a man aged 18 to 29 who received the YFV17D yellow fever vaccine.

In this sample, this clonotype turned up many times. The chain uses TRBV4-2 and TRBJ1-2, with 9 bases identical to TRBD1. Germline assignment: CDR1 LGHNA and CDR2 YNFKEQ. The CDR3 spans 16 residues. V lost 4 bases, J lost 4 bases, and 10 bases stayed unmatched. Written as DNA, the CDR3 is TGTGCCAGCAGCCCGGAAGGGGGACAGGGAATCTATGGCTACACCTTC. Translation: CASSPEGGQGIYGYTF.

This clonotype turned up a few times. V usage is TRBV7-6 and J usage is TRBJ2-1; a possible D gene is TRBD2 (6 bases). Germline lookup yields CDR1 SGHVS and CDR2 FNYEAQ. This CDR3 region has 17 residues. The germline V and J ends were trimmed by 5 bases and 3 bases, with 20 bases remaining between them. CDR3 DNA: TGTGCCAGCAGCGGCCGCCCCAGCGCCGGGGGCTACAATGAGCAGTTCTTC. Translation: CASSGRPSAGGYNEQFF.

This clonotype has at least ten counts. At one of its ends the junction is not consistent with the germline gene, which may arise from a read error. The chain employs TRBV12-3 or TRBV12-4 and TRBJ1-3; weak D call: TRBD1 (5 bases). The CDR3 loop spans 12 amino acids. The CDR3 coding sequence is TGTGCCAGCAGTTTAAGGGGAACCACCATATATTTT. Encoded protein: CASSLRGTTIYF.

Many counts were recorded for this clonotype. The chain combines TRBV6-1 with TRBJ2-1; 10 positions agree with TRBD1. This CDR3 spans 16 amino acids. The V and J ends lost 5 bases and 7 bases, in that order; junction bases with no gene match: 11. CDR1 is MNHNS, CDR2 SASEGT, per germline. The chain's CDR3 is CASSFLRDRGLNEQFF. The DNA of the CDR3 is TGTGCCAGCAGTTTCCTCCGGGACAGGGGATTGAATGAGCAGTTCTTC.

This clonotype has a count of ten or more. V and J are TRBV3-1 and TRBJ2-3; D is ambiguous. The germline V and J ends were trimmed by 0 bases and 0 bases, with 16 bases remaining between them. CDR3 length: 18 residues. Germline values: CDR1 LGHDT, CDR2 YNNKEL (reference sequence). The CDR3 bases are TGTGCCAGCAGCCAAGATAAGTATCCAGTCTCTAGCACAGATACGCAGTATTTT. This codes for CASSQDKYPVSSTDTQYF.

This sequence joins TRBV18 and TRBJ1-3; the D is unclear. The V gene's germline CDR1 is KGHSH and CDR2 LQKENI. CDR3 size: 15 residues. V lost 0 bases and J 3 bases, leaving 9 bases between the germline ends. The CDR3 loop reads CASSPPSQNGNTIYF. The CDR3, as DNA: TGTGCCAGCTCACCACCGTCCCAAAATGGAAACACCATATATTTT. Looking up the rest from reference TRBV18 and TRBJ1-3 gives the full variable domain: NAGVMQNPRHLVRRRGQEARLRCSPMKGHSHVYWYRQLPEEGLKFMVYLQKENIIDESGMPKERFSAEFPKEGPSILRIQQVVRGDSAAYFCASSPPSQNGNTIYFGEGSWLTVV.

This clonotype was observed at least ten times. The CDR3 nucleotides are TGTGCCAGCAGTATACAGGAGAAGCAGTTCTTC. Protein: CASSIQEKQFF. This sequence joins TRBV7-9 and TRBJ2-1, with TRBD1 as a possible D gene (5 bases). The CDR3 totals 11 residues. Germline CDR1 SEHNR, CDR2 FQNEAQ (reference sequence). The V and J ends lost 6 bases and 11 bases respectively, with 11 bases between them.

Only a few counts were recorded for this clonotype. The chain combines TRBV5-4 with TRBJ2-7, with 7 nucleotides matching TRBD1. Trimming at V came to 1 base and at J to 2 bases, leaving 3 bases not matched to a gene. The CDR3 spans 14 residues. CDR1 is SGHNT and CDR2 is YYREEE in the germline V gene (reference sequence). As DNA, the CDR3 is TGTGCCAGCAGCTTGACAGGGGCAACCTACGAGCAGTACTTC. Translated: CASSLTGATYEQYF. The entire variable domain, with the rest obtained from reference TRBV5-4 and TRBJ2-7, is as follows: ETGVTQSPTHLIKTRGQQVTLRCSSQSGHNTVSWYQQALGQGPQFIFQYYREEENGRGNFPPRFSGLQFPNYSSELNVNALELDDSALYLCASSLTGATYEQYFGPGTRLTVT.

In its sample, this clonotype was seen many times. The J gene is TRBJ2-2, the V gene TRBV5-1; maybe TRBD1 (6 bases). Trimming took off 1 base at V and 4 bases at J, with 11 bases between the two ends. From germline, CDR1 is SGHRS and CDR2 YFSETQ. The CDR3 is 15 residues long. CDR3 DNA sequence: TGCGCCAGCAGCTTGCATACAGGGCCCACCGGGGAGCTGTTTTTT. Translation: CASSLHTGPTGELFF. The whole variable domain, filled in from reference TRBV5-1 and TRBJ2-2, reads KAGVTQTPRYLIKTRGQQVTLSCSPISGHRSVSWYQQTPGQGLQFLFEYFSETQRNKGNFPGRFSGRQFSNSRSEMNVSTLELGDSALYLCASSLHTGPTGELFFGEGSRLTVL.

This clonotype has just a few counts. This chain connects TRBV5-4 to TRBJ2-2; possibly TRBD2 for D (5 bases). Trimming removed 4 bases at V and 6 bases at J, with 16 bases between. The CDR3 length is 15 residues. CDR1 SGHNT and CDR2 YYREEE come from the germline V gene (reference sequence). CDR3 in DNA: TGTGCCAGCAGCCGGGGAGCAGGACGTGCCGGGGAGCTGTTTTTT. It is translated as CASSRGAGRAGELFF.

The chain uses TRBV7-2 and TRBJ2-7; perhaps TRBD1 as D (6 bases). The V and J ends lost 1 base and 7 bases respectively, with 17 bases between them. This CDR3 spans 15 amino acids. Germline V gene data show CDR1 as SGHTA and CDR2 as FQGNSA. CDR3 DNA sequence: TGTGCCAGCAGCTTAGATGGACAGTCCGGAAGGGAGCAGTACTTC. It is translated as CASSLDGQSGREQYF.

This clonotype was recorded at least ten times. The chain combines TRBV4-3 with TRBJ2-5, with a tentative D call TRBD2 (6 bases). Germline-derived CDR1 and CDR2 are LGHNA and YSLEER. V lost 4 bases to trimming and J lost 6 bases, with 21 bases between them. This CDR3 has 16 residues. The CDR3 bases are TGCGCCAGCAGCCCCTACCATTTGGCGGGGCGGCAGACCCAGTACTTC. It yields the protein CASSPYHLAGRQTQYF.

This sequence joins TRBV6-2 or TRBV6-3 and TRBJ1-5; TRBD1 is a possible D gene (5 bases). In germline, CDR1 is MNHEY, CDR2 SVGEGT. V lost 5 bases and J 6 bases, leaving 17 bases between the germline ends. The CDR3 spans 15 residues. CDR3 region: CASSRNQGGSQPQHF. The CDR3 DNA reads as TGTGCCAGCAGTCGCAACCAGGGCGGCAGTCAGCCCCAGCATTTT.

Ten or more counts support this clonotype. The chain is built from TRBV7-2 and TRBJ1-6, with a possible D match to TRBD1 (5 bases). The CDR3 totals 14 residues. The V gene lost 1 base and the J gene lost 8 bases, with 9 bases spanning the gap. Germline-derived CDR1 and CDR2 are SGHTA and FQGNSA. The CDR3 protein is CASSLEGRYSPLHF. DNA of the CDR3: TGTGCCAGCAGCTTAGAGGGGCGTTATTCACCCCTCCACTTT.

This clonotype has a count of ten or more. This sequence joins TRBV30 and TRBJ1-1, with D uncertain. This CDR3 comprises 11 residues. Trimming removed 2 bases at V and 4 bases at J, with 5 bases between. CDR1 and CDR2 (germline): GTSNPN, SVGIG (reference sequence). The CDR3 DNA reads as TGTGCCTGGAGTCCAACCACTGAAGCTTTCTTT. Amino acids: CAWSPTTEAFF.